Listed below are T cell receptor beta chains from one sample, sequenced in a study of response to subunit inactivated influenza vaccine. Via MiXCR, TCRdb re-called the RT-PCR reads, giving one row per CDR3 protein. The sample yields 540,000 or so distinct CDR3 sequences, approximately 13% seen once. The starting material was PBMCs from blood, obtained more than 35 days after vaccination. The receptors stem from a man between 45 and 60 years old who received an inactivated influenza vaccine. Both conserved end residues are part of each CDR3. D genes are given only for firm matches. Rows give clone size only sometimes, using once, few, many, or a class for an expanded clone.

v_call: TRBV5-1
j_call: TRBJ1-1
d_call: TRBD1
clone_size: many
cdr3_aa: CASSTGQGNTEAFF
cdr3_nt: TGCGCCAGCAGCACCGGACAGGGCAACACTGAAGCTTTCTTT

v_call: TRBV5-1
j_call: TRBJ2-3
d_call: TRBD1
clone_size: few
cdr3_aa: CASSLDGTGGKDTQYF
cdr3_nt: TGCGCCAGCAGCTTGGATGGGACAGGGGGGAAAGATACGCAGTATTTT

v_call: TRBV11-2
j_call: TRBJ2-1
d_call: TRBD2
clone_size: NA
cdr3_aa: CASSPTPGLAGGLKDNEQFF
cdr3_nt: TGTGCCAGCAGCCCCACCCCCGGACTAGCGGGAGGGCTAAAGGACAATGAGCAGTTCTTC

v_call: TRBV5-6
j_call: TRBJ2-5
d_call: TRBD2
clone_size: few
cdr3_aa: CASSLGGGLVRTQYF
cdr3_nt: TGTGCCAGCAGCTTGGGGGGTGGACTAGTGAGGACCCAGTACTTC

v_call: TRBV19
j_call: TRBJ2-2
d_call: NA
clone_size: once
cdr3_aa: CAIGIGPNTGELFF
cdr3_nt: TGTGCCATAGGGATAGGGCCGAACACCGGGGAGCTGTTTTTT

v_call: TRBV12-3/TRBV12-4
j_call: TRBJ1-1
d_call: TRBD1
clone_size: many
cdr3_aa: CASSPRQGRAEAFF
cdr3_nt: TGTGCCAGCAGCCCAAGACAGGGGAGAGCTGAAGCTTTCTTT

v_call: TRBV12-3/TRBV12-4
j_call: TRBJ2-6
d_call: NA
clone_size: few
cdr3_aa: CASSFWTAGANVLTF
cdr3_nt: TGTGCCAGCAGTTTTTGGACAGCTGGGGCCAACGTCCTGACTTTC

v_call: TRBV4-2
j_call: TRBJ2-7
d_call: TRBD1
clone_size: NA
cdr3_aa: CASSEGTGPYEQYF
cdr3_nt: TGTGCCAGCAGCGAAGGGACAGGACCCTACGAGCAGTACTTC

v_call: TRBV12-3/TRBV12-4
j_call: TRBJ2-5
d_call: NA
clone_size: many
cdr3_aa: CASSGLMQETQYF
cdr3_nt: TGTGCCAGCAGTGGCTTGATGCAAGAGACCCAGTACTTC

v_call: TRBV4-2
j_call: TRBJ2-1
d_call: TRBD2
clone_size: NA
cdr3_aa: CASSLPGLAALNEQFF
cdr3_nt: TGTGCCAGCAGCCTACCGGGACTAGCGGCTCTCAATGAGCAGTTCTTC

v_call: TRBV12-3/TRBV12-4
j_call: TRBJ1-2
d_call: TRBD1
clone_size: NA
cdr3_aa: CASSYSGQPYGYTF
cdr3_nt: TGTGCCAGCAGTTATTCGGGACAGCCCTATGGCTACACCTTC

v_call: TRBV7-2
j_call: TRBJ2-7
d_call: TRBD2
clone_size: NA
cdr3_aa: CASSLGGGPPYEQYF
cdr3_nt: TGTGCCAGCAGCCTCGGGGGGGGGCCCCCCTACGAGCAGTACTTC

v_call: TRBV12-3/TRBV12-4
j_call: TRBJ1-3
d_call: NA
clone_size: NA
cdr3_aa: CASTPSGTTGNTIYF
cdr3_nt: TGTGCCAGCACCCCTTCCGGGACAACTGGAAACACCATATATTTT

v_call: TRBV7-9
j_call: TRBJ2-7
d_call: NA
clone_size: NA
cdr3_aa: CASSLAYRGYEQYF
cdr3_nt: TGTGCCAGCAGCTTAGCGTATCGGGGCTACGAGCAGTACTTC

v_call: TRBV12-3/TRBV12-4
j_call: TRBJ1-2
d_call: NA
clone_size: NA
cdr3_aa: CASSLNAENYGYTF
cdr3_nt: TGTGCCAGCAGTTTAAATGCAGAGAACTATGGCTACACCTTC

v_call: TRBV12-3/TRBV12-4
j_call: TRBJ2-7
d_call: NA
clone_size: many
cdr3_aa: CASSLRTASYEQYF
cdr3_nt: TGTGCCAGCAGTTTACGGACAGCTTCCTACGAGCAGTACTTC